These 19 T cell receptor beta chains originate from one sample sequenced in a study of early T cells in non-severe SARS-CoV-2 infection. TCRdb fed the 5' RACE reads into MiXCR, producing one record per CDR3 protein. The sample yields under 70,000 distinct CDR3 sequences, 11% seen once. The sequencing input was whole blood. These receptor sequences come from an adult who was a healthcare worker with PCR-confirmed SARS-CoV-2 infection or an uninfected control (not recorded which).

CDR3 amino acids: CARKGGNEQFF. CDR3 nucleotide sequence: TGTGCAAGGAAGGGTGGCAATGAGCAGTTCTTC. The chain uses TRBV12-2 and TRBJ2-1. TRBV12-2 is an annotated pseudogene. The CDR3 spans 11 residues.

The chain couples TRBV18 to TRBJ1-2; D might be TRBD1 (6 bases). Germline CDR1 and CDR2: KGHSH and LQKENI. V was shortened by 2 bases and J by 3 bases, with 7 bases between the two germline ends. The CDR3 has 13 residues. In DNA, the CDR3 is TGTGCCAGCTCACCAACAGGGTACTATGGCTACACCTTC. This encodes CASSPTGYYGYTF.

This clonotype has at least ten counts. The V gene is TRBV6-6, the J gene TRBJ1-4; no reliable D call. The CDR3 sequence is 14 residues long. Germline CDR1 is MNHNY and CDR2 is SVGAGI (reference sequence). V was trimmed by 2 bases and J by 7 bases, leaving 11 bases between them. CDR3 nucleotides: TGTGCCAGCAGTTACGGCTCTCCGAGTGAAAAACTGTTTTTT. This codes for CASSYGSPSEKLFF.

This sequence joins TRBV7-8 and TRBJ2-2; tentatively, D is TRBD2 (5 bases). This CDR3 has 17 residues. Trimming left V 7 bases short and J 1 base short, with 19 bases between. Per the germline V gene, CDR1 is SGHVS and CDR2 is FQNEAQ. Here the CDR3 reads CASNLRSGPLNTGELFF. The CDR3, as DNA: TGTGCCAGCAACCTTAGGAGCGGCCCACTGAACACCGGGGAGCTGTTTTTT.

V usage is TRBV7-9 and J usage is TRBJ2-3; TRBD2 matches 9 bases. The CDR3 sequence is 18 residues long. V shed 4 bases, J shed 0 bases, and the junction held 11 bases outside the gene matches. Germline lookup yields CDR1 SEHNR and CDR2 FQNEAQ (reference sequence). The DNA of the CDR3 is TGTGCCAGCAGCTCTGTCTTCGGGCGGGAGGGTAGCACAGATACGCAGTATTTT. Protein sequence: CASSSVFGREGSTDTQYF.

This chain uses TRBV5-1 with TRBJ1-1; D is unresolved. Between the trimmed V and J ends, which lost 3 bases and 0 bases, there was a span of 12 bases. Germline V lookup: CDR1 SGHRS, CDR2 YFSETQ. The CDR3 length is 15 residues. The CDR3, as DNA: TGCGCCAGCAGCTCCTTTGGAGGGCTGAACACTGAAGCTTTCTTT. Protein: CASSSFGGLNTEAFF.

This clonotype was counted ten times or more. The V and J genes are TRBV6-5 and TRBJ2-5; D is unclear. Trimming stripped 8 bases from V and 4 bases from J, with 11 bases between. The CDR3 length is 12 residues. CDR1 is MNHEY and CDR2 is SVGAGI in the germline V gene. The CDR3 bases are TGTGCCAGCGGCGAAAATAGAGAGACCCAGTACTTC. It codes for CASGENRETQYF.

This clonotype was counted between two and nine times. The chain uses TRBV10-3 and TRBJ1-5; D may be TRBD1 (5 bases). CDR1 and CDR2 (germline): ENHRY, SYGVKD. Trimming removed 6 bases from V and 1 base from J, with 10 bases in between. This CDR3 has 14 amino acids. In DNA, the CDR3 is TGTGCCATCAGAGGGGACGACAGCAATCAGCCCCAGCATTTT. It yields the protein CAIRGDDSNQPQHF.

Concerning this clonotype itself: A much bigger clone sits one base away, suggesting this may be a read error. The CDR3 DNA follows: TGTGCCGGCAGCCTCTACACCGGGGAGCTGTTTTTT. It translates to CAGSLYTGELFF. The chain has TRBV12-3 or TRBV12-4 and TRBJ2-2; D is unresolved. CDR3 size: 12 residues.

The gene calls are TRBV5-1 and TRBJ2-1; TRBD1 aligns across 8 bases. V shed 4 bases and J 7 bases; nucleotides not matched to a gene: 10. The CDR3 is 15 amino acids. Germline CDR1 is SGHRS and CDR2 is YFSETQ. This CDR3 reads CASSPTGTGLNEQFF. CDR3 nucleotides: TGCGCCAGCAGCCCCACCGGGACAGGATTAAATGAGCAGTTCTTC. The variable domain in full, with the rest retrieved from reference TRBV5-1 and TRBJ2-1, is KAGVTQTPRYLIKTRGQQVTLSCSPISGHRSVSWYQQTPGQGLQFLFEYFSETQRNKGNFPGRFSGRQFSNSRSEMNVSTLELGDSALYLCASSPTGTGLNEQFFGPGTRLTVL.

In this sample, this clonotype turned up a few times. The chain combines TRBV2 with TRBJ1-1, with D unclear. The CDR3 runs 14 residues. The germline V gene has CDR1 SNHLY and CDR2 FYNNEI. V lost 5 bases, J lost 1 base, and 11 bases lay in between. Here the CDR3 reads CASSHRAPNTEAFF. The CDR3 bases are TGTGCCAGCAGTCACCGGGCTCCGAACACTGAAGCTTTCTTT.

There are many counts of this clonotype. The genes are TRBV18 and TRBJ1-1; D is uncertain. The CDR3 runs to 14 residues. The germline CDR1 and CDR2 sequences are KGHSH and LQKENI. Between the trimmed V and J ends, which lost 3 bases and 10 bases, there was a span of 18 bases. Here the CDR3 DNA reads TGTGCCAGCTCACCCCTCTTCAAAGGGCAGCCAGCTTTCTTT. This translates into CASSPLFKGQPAFF.

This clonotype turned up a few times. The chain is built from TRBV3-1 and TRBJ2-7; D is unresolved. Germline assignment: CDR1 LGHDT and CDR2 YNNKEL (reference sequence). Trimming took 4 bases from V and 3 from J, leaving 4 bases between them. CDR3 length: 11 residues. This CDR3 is CASSLNYEQYF. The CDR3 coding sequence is TGTGCCAGCAGCCTAAACTACGAGCAGTACTTC.

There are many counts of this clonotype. Written as DNA, the CDR3 is TGCAGTGCTAGAGATCTTGACACCGGGGAGCTGTTTTTT. Encoded protein: CSARDLDTGELFF. This rearrangement joins TRBV20-1 to TRBJ2-2, with D unclear. V was pared by 0 bases and J by 3 bases, with 5 bases between. The CDR3 has 13 amino acids. Germline-derived CDR1 and CDR2 are DFQATT and SNEGSKA (reference sequence).

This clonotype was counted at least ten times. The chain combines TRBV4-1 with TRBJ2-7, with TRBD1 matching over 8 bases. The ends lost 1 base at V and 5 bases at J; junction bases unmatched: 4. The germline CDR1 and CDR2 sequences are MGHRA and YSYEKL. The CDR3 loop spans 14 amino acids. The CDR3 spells CASSQAGQGNEQYF. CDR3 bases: TGCGCCAGCAGCCAAGCCGGACAGGGAAACGAGCAGTACTTC.

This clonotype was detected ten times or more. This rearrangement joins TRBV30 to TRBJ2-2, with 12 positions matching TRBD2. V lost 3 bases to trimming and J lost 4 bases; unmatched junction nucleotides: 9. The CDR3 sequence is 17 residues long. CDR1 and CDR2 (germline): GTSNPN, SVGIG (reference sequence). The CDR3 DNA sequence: TGTGCCTGGAGCCCCCTCGGACTAGCGGGAAGCACCGGGGAGCTGTTTTTT. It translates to CAWSPLGLAGSTGELFF.

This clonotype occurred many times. The CDR3 DNA is TGTGCCAGCAGTTGGACAGGGGCAAACGAGCAGTACTTC. Protein sequence: CASSWTGANEQYF. The V and J genes are TRBV27 and TRBJ2-7; TRBD1 aligns across 9 bases. Unmatched junction bases numbered 3, after V lost 4 bases and J lost 5 bases. CDR1 is MNHEY and CDR2 is SMNVEV in the germline V gene (reference sequence). The CDR3 runs to 13 residues.

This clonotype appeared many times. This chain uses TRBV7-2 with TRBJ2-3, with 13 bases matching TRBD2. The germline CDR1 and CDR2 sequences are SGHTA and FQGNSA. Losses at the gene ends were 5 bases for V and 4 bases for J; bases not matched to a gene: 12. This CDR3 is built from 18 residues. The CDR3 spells CASSEPWTSGGPADTQYF. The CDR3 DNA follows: TGTGCCAGCAGCGAACCCTGGACTAGCGGGGGCCCCGCAGATACGCAGTATTTT.

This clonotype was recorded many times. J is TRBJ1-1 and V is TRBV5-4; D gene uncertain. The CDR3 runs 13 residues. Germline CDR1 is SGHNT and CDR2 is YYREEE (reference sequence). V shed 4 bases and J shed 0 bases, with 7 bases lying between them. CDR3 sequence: CASSRGLNTEAFF. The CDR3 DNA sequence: TGTGCCAGCAGCCGTGGACTGAACACTGAAGCTTTCTTT.